Listed below are T cell receptor beta chains from one sample, sequenced in a study of T cell changes during pregnancy in multiple sclerosis. Only in-frame clones appear in the TCRdb table, and some are missing; sequencing was by immunoSEQ multiplex PCR. Here the sample spans 130,000 or so clones, approximately 93% being singletons. The sample consisted of peripheral blood, taken before pregnancy. Every receptor here comes from a female donor with multiple sclerosis, enrolled in a pregnancy study. Both conserved end residues are part of each CDR3. Each record gives: D gene, J gene, V gene, clone size, CDR3 protein, CDR3 DNA. D genes are given only for firm matches. Size tells how often a clone was seen (once, few, many) or the class of an expanded clone, and some rows leave it out.

d_call: NA; j_call: TRBJ1-1; v_call: TRBV6-1; clone_size: NA; cdr3_aa: CASSRGRGTEAFF; cdr3_nt: TGTGCCAGCAGCAGGGGAAGGGGCACTGAAGCTTTCTTT
d_call: NA; j_call: TRBJ1-1; v_call: TRBV5-1; clone_size: NA; cdr3_aa: CASSSSFNTEAFF; cdr3_nt: TGCGCCAGCAGCTCGTCTTTTAACACTGAAGCTTTCTTT
d_call: NA; j_call: TRBJ1-4; v_call: TRBV27; clone_size: NA; cdr3_aa: CASSPGGGVNEKLFF; cdr3_nt: TGTGCCAGCAGTCCTGGAGGGGGGGTTAATGAAAAACTGTTTTTT
d_call: NA; j_call: TRBJ2-1; v_call: TRBV5-1; clone_size: NA; cdr3_aa: CASSFAGFSYNEQFF; cdr3_nt: TGCGCCAGCAGCTTCGCAGGATTTTCCTACAATGAGCAGTTCTTC
d_call: NA; j_call: TRBJ2-1; v_call: TRBV19; clone_size: NA; cdr3_aa: CASSTNPVNNEQFF; cdr3_nt: TGTGCCAGTTCGACTAACCCTGTTAACAATGAGCAGTTCTTC
d_call: TRBD2; j_call: TRBJ2-1; v_call: TRBV7-8; clone_size: NA; cdr3_aa: CASSLLARSGGPLGSYNEQFF; cdr3_nt: TGTGCCAGCAGCTTACTGGCTCGGAGCGGGGGGCCGCTTGGGTCCTACAATGAGCAGTTCTTC
d_call: NA; j_call: TRBJ1-3; v_call: TRBV7-7; clone_size: NA; cdr3_aa: CASSLLRGDTIYF; cdr3_nt: TGTGCCAGCAGCTTACTCAGGGGTGACACCATATATTTT
d_call: NA; j_call: TRBJ1-6; v_call: TRBV6-1; clone_size: NA; cdr3_aa: CASQTGTNSPLHF; cdr3_nt: TGTGCCAGCCAGACGGGAACCAATTCACCCCTCCACTTT
d_call: TRBD1; j_call: TRBJ1-5; v_call: TRBV19; clone_size: NA; cdr3_aa: CASIRTGSGNQPQHF; cdr3_nt: TGTGCCAGTATCCGGACAGGTAGTGGCAATCAGCCCCAGCATTTT
d_call: TRBD1; j_call: TRBJ2-7; v_call: TRBV5-1; clone_size: NA; cdr3_aa: CASSLRQGPYEQYF; cdr3_nt: TGCGCCAGCAGCTTACGACAGGGACCCTACGAGCAGTACTTC
d_call: TRBD1; j_call: TRBJ2-7; v_call: TRBV7-2; clone_size: once; cdr3_aa: CASSLVGTGVDEQYF; cdr3_nt: TGTGCCAGCAGCTTAGTTGGGACAGGGGTTGACGAGCAGTACTTC
d_call: TRBD2; j_call: TRBJ2-5; v_call: TRBV6-6; clone_size: NA; cdr3_aa: CASSPGLAGGQETQYF; cdr3_nt: TGTGCCAGCAGTCCCGGACTAGCGGGGGGGCAAGAGACCCAGTACTTC
d_call: TRBD2; j_call: TRBJ2-1; v_call: TRBV19; clone_size: NA; cdr3_aa: CASSMSGRPYNEQFF; cdr3_nt: TGTGCCAGTAGTATGAGCGGGAGGCCCTACAATGAGCAGTTCTTC
d_call: NA; j_call: TRBJ1-4; v_call: TRBV23-1; clone_size: NA; cdr3_aa: CASSPTGEGEKLFF; cdr3_nt: TGCGCCAGCAGTCCTACGGGAGAGGGTGAAAAACTGTTTTTT
d_call: NA; j_call: TRBJ1-4; v_call: TRBV30; clone_size: NA; cdr3_aa: CAWSDWGLRGEKLFF; cdr3_nt: TGTGCCTGGAGTGACTGGGGGCTCCGAGGGGAAAAACTGTTTTTT
d_call: NA; j_call: TRBJ2-3; v_call: TRBV5-4; clone_size: NA; cdr3_aa: CASSLEPNLSTDTQYF; cdr3_nt: TGTGCCAGCAGCTTGGAGCCCAACCTCTCCACAGATACGCAGTATTTT